These 6 T cell receptor beta chains were sequenced from one sample in a study of cytomegalovirus exposure and HLA in healthy donors. Both 60 Vbeta primers and 13 Jbeta primers went into the PCR. Clones were read by immunoSEQ multiplex PCR, and TCRdb kept only the in-frame ones, dropping some. The data contain approximately 300,000 clones, 75% to 85% of them singletons. The sequencing input was PBMCs. These receptors were obtained from a girl aged 2 to 10 in good health and CMV-seronegative.

CDR3 nucleotide sequence: TGTGCCAGCAGTGAAGCCTCGAGCAGGGGGGCCGAAGCTTTCTTT. Translated, it gives CASSEASSRGAEAFF. The genes are TRBV2 and TRBJ1-1, with 7 bases matching TRBD1. The J segment lost 8 bases and the V segment lost 0 bases, leaving 9 bases of the junction unmatched. Germline CDR1 reads SNHLY; CDR2 reads FYNNEI. This CDR3 comprises 15 residues.

Only a few counts were recorded for this clone. This chain joins TRBV7-6 and TRBJ2-1; maybe TRBD2 (6 bases). The germline V and J ends were trimmed by 0 bases and 0 bases, with 9 bases remaining between them. There are 16 residues in the CDR3. CDR1 SGHVS and CDR2 FNYEAQ come from the germline V gene. The chain's CDR3 is CASSLAGGVSYNEQFF. Here the CDR3 DNA reads TGTGCCAGCAGCTTAGCCGGCGGGGTCTCCTACAATGAGCAGTTCTTC.

The chain employs TRBV5-8 and TRBJ2-1; 7 bases are a match to TRBD2. Trimming took 2 bases from V and 6 from J; bases not matched to a gene: 8. The CDR3 is made up of 15 amino acids. The germline V gene encodes CDR1 SGHTS and CDR2 YDEGEE. The CDR3 nucleotides are TGTGCCAGCAGCTTAAGGGGAGGGAAAGGCAATGAGCAGTTCTTC. It specifies CASSLRGGKGNEQFF.

The chain combines TRBV27 with TRBJ2-7; TRBD2 is a possible D gene (5 bases). V was trimmed by 5 bases and J by 9 bases, leaving 20 bases between them. This CDR3 has 14 amino acids. Germline CDR1 MNHEY, CDR2 SMNVEV (reference sequence). Written as DNA, the CDR3 is TGTGCCAGCAGTCCATACAGTGAGACTACGGGGCAGTACTTC. Translating it yields CASSPYSETTGQYF.

The chain recombines TRBV9 with TRBJ2-5; perhaps TRBD1 as D (6 bases). V was pared by 0 bases and J by 3 bases, with 9 bases between. The CDR3 has 14 residues. Germline V CDR1 and CDR2: SGDLS, YYNGEE. The CDR3 here is CASSVGQVKETQYF. CDR3 bases: TGTGCCAGCAGCGTAGGACAGGTGAAAGAGACCCAGTACTTC.

The chain joins TRBV28 to TRBJ1-1, with D unclear. CDR3 length: 15 amino acids. Trimming pared 6 bases from V and 3 bases from J, leaving 17 bases between. The germline V gene has CDR1 MDHEN and CDR2 SYDVKM. The CDR3 DNA reads TGTGCCAGCAGCCCGAAACAGAGAGCCCACACTGAAGCTTTCTTT. The encoded protein is CASSPKQRAHTEAFF.